The present entry profiles one TCR beta chain with its context. Its antigen target is currently unknown. The sample holds no much larger clone one base away, and base qualities are not on file. Library creation used the immunoSEQ multiplex PCR assay. The original pipeline was this. A statistical classification framework was developed to diagnose cytomegalovirus status using the catalog of TCR beta chain sequences. The immuneACCESS repertoire file appears here via TCRdb, limited to in-frame rearrangements. These files lack a portion of the clones; in checked studies, under half of the deficit traces to unresolved V genes, and the cause of the others is not known. Clone size and the V and J calls come from that table; the DNA yielded D and trimming. The table for this sample lists 130,000 or so clones; 75% to 90% of them were counted only once. The ten largest clones take up about 10% of the sample.

This sample was included in a study of cytomegalovirus exposure and HLA in healthy donors (dated by TCRdb to about 2017). Regarding the complete study: According to a later analysis, the 120 or so validation repertoires were produced on the same platform as the 600 to 850 repertoires of the first cohort. The study aimed to test whether cataloging public T cell receptors could reveal signatures of past pathogen exposure. Besides the first cohort of around 700 subjects, a separate validation cohort made up of roughly 120 different subjects was used. High-throughput TCR immunosequencing, statistical association of individual TCRs with disease status, and machine learning were combined to predict cytomegalovirus infection status. Broad study findings and their caveats: Across donors, most TCR sequences were observed very rarely, whereas some public TCRs were present in many individuals. The authors suggested that the approach could potentially be generalized to other disease states and immunological phenotypes. In a later analysis, TCRs clustered in the first cohort were found to also tend to co-occur in the 120 or so validation repertoires, with over 90% of cluster scores above 0. A later analysis had no HLA typing for the validation cohort, so co-occurrence there was scored across all 110 or so repertoires. A total of about 150 TCR beta chains were listed by the study as associated with cytomegalovirus. Cytomegalovirus status was reported to be diagnosed by the classifier with high specificity and sensitivity in both the original and validation cohorts. Three of the identified cytomegalovirus-associated TCR beta chains were confirmed in vitro to be specific for cytomegalovirus antigens.

The CDR3 goes from the cysteine to the phenylalanine over 15 residues. Kept here is only the CDR3 DNA, which spans 45 bases and is read in frame from base 1. The germline V gene specifies SGHRS as CDR1 and YFSETQ as CDR2. Trimmed from V: 4 bases; trimmed from J: 2 bases; junction bases lacking a gene match: 7. Donors formed part of the validation cohort, which comprised about 130 subjects and was distinct from the first cohort of 670 or so subjects. This receptor chain uses TRBV5-1 and TRBJ2-3, with TRBD2 identical over 7 junction bases. Sequenced: PBMCs. This sequence was found in a woman between 18 and 29 years old in good health and CMV-seropositive. The DNA reads as follows: TGCGCCAGCAGCATACCGAGCGGGGACACAGATACGCAGTATTTT. Its product reads: CASSIPSGDTDTQYF.